This passage covers 17 T cell receptor beta chains from one sample sequenced in a study of control samples from healthy donors and cancer patients. Measured with immunoSEQ multiplex PCR; TCRdb has only the in-frame clones, and not every one. The table has approximately 82,000 clones, approximately 93% seen once. Sequenced material: PBMCs. The receptors originated from a woman between 40 and 55 years old with lung cancer.

This chain connects TRBV11-3 to TRBJ2-4; TRBD1 is a possible D gene (6 bases). This CDR3 is built from 17 residues. Germline V gene lookup returns CDR1 SGHNT and CDR2 YENEEA. Trimming removed 1 base from V and 0 bases from J, with 13 bases in between. The CDR3 region has the DNA TGTGCCAGCAGCTTAGCTGCTTCGGGACAAGCCAAAAACATTCAGTACTTC. It yields the protein CASSLAASGQAKNIQYF.

This clone was observed once. The V call is TRBV7-9, the J call TRBJ1-4; D is uncertain. V lost 5 bases and J lost 3, with 7 bases in between. CDR3 length equals 13 residues. From germline, CDR1 is SEHNR and CDR2 FQNEAQ (reference sequence). The CDR3 bases are TGTGCCAGCAGCGAGGACCCTAATGAAAAACTGTTTTTT. Its protein is CASSEDPNEKLFF. Full variable domain (rest looked up from reference TRBV7-9 and TRBJ1-4): DTGVSQNPRHKITKRGQNVTFRCDPISEHNRLYWYRQTLGQGPEFLTYFQNEAQLEKSRLLSDRFSAERPKGSFSTLEIQRTEQGDSAMYLCASSEDPNEKLFFGSGTQLSVL.

The gene calls are TRBV6-6 and TRBJ1-5; D might be TRBD1 (6 bases). V lost 7 bases, J lost 7 bases, and 17 bases lay in between. The CDR3 runs to 14 residues. Germline loops: CDR1 MNHNY, CDR2 SVGAGI (reference sequence). The CDR3 nucleotides are TGTGCCAGCACGGTAGGGGGAAGTGGACAGCCCCAGCATTTT. Translation: CASTVGGSGQPQHF.

This chain connects TRBV4-1 to TRBJ2-2, with D hard to call. The CDR3 consists of 14 residues. The V gene lost 2 bases and the J gene lost 0 bases, with 4 bases spanning the gap. CDR1 MGHRA and CDR2 YSYEKL come from the germline V gene. CDR3 sequence (DNA): TGCGCCAGCAGCCAAATGACGAACACCGGGGAGCTGTTTTTT. Its translation is CASSQMTNTGELFF.

The chain has TRBV19 and TRBJ1-1; tentatively, D is TRBD1 (6 bases). This CDR3 spans 13 amino acids. CDR1 and CDR2 from the germline V gene are LNHDA and SQIVND (reference sequence). V was cut by 7 bases and J by 5 bases, with 14 bases left in between. CDR3 in amino acids: CASTQGHGTEAFF. DNA of the CDR3: TGTGCCAGTACACAGGGCCACGGGACTGAAGCTTTCTTT.

This chain joins TRBV5-1 and TRBJ1-5; 8 nucleotides agree with TRBD1. The CDR3 length is 14 residues. The trim removed 6 bases at V and 3 bases at J, leaving 5 bases unmatched. Germline lookup yields CDR1 SGHRS and CDR2 YFSETQ. As DNA, the CDR3 is TGCGCCAGCAAGGAGACAGGGGCCAATCAGCCCCAGCATTTT. As protein: CASKETGANQPQHF.

The chain couples TRBV19 to TRBJ2-2; 16 bases are a match to TRBD2. The J segment lost 4 bases and the V segment lost 2 bases, leaving 7 bases of the junction unmatched. Germline V gives CDR1 LNHDA, CDR2 SQIVND (reference sequence). The CDR3 has 19 residues. The DNA for the CDR3 is TGTGCCAGTAGTATAACGGGACTAGCGGGGGGGCCGGGCACCGGGGAGCTGTTTTTT. It yields the protein CASSITGLAGGPGTGELFF.

This clone was detected once. The V gene is TRBV7-2, the J gene TRBJ1-5; D gene unclear. V was pared by 1 base and J by 9 bases, with 10 bases between. This CDR3 region has 13 residues. CDR1 and CDR2 from the germline V gene are SGHTA and FQGNSA. The CDR3 region has the DNA TGTGCCAGCAGCTTAGGACGGGCCAGGCCCCAGCATTTT. Translated, it gives CASSLGRARPQHF.

In nucleotides, the CDR3 is TGTGCCAGCAGCTCCGGCAAACCCTCTGGAAACACCATATATTTT. It yields the protein CASSSGKPSGNTIYF. The chain carries TRBV11-2 and TRBJ1-3; D unresolved. There are 15 residues in the CDR3. Germline loops: CDR1 SGHAT, CDR2 FQNNGV. V was clipped by 4 bases and J by 0 bases, with 10 bases between them.

The rearrangement uses TRBV6-1 and TRBJ1-5; 7 bases match TRBD1. From germline, CDR1 is MNHNS and CDR2 SASEGT. Trimming cost V 2 bases and J 4 bases; bases outside gene matches: 11. This CDR3 spans 17 amino acids. CDR3 protein: CASSERGPPGWNQPQHF. The CDR3 bases are TGTGCCAGCAGTGAAAGGGGGCCGCCCGGGTGGAATCAGCCCCAGCATTTT.

The V and J genes are TRBV2 and TRBJ1-5, with D perhaps TRBD1 (6 bases). Trimming took 3 bases from V and 5 from J, leaving 11 bases between them. This CDR3 is built from 14 residues. CDR1 is SNHLY and CDR2 is FYNNEI in the germline V gene. The chain's CDR3 is CASSDRGRDQPQHF. The CDR3 nucleotides read TGTGCCAGCAGTGACAGGGGTAGGGATCAGCCCCAGCATTTT. The full variable domain, with the rest looked up from reference TRBV2 and TRBJ1-5, is EPEVTQTPSHQVTQMGQEVILRCVPISNHLYFYWYRQILGQKVEFLVSFYNNEISEKSEIFDDQFSVERPDGSNFTLKIRSTKLEDSAMYFCASSDRGRDQPQHFGDGTRLSIL.

J is TRBJ2-7 and V is TRBV10-2, with 9 bases aligning to TRBD1. Germline loops: CDR1 WSHSY, CDR2 SAAADI. This CDR3 contains 15 residues. The ends lost 5 bases at V and 2 bases at J; junction bases unmatched: 7. DNA for the CDR3: TGCGCCAGCAGTCTTACCGGGACAGGGCCCTACGAGCAGTACTTC. Encoded protein: CASSLTGTGPYEQYF.

The chain joins TRBV28 to TRBJ2-1, with unresolved D. Germline-derived CDR1 and CDR2 are MDHEN and SYDVKM. The V end lost 5 bases, the J end lost 4 bases, and 6 bases lay between the germline ends. This CDR3 has 12 amino acids. CDR3 nucleotides: TGTGCCAGCAGTCCACTTTACAATGAGCAGTTCTTC. Residues: CASSPLYNEQFF.

This chain joins TRBV28 and TRBJ2-1, with 11 bases aligning to TRBD2. Germline V gene data show CDR1 as MDHEN and CDR2 as SYDVKM. V was pared by 7 bases and J by 5 bases, with 7 bases of the junction left unmatched. The CDR3 totals 15 residues. The CDR3 region has the DNA TGTGCCAGCAAGGGTCTAGCGGGGGGTAACAATGAGCAGTTCTTC. It yields the protein CASKGLAGGNNEQFF. Variable domain in full (rest from reference TRBV28 and TRBJ2-1): DVKVTQSSRYLVKRTGEKVFLECVQDMDHENMFWYRQDPGLGLRLIYFSYDVKMKEKGDIPEGYSVSREKKERFSLILESASTNQTSMYLCASKGLAGGNNEQFFGPGTRLTVL.

This chain links TRBV25-1 with TRBJ2-5; weak D call: TRBD1 (5 bases). The CDR3 consists of 15 residues. The germline V gene encodes CDR1 MGHDK and CDR2 SYGVNS. Trimming left V 3 bases short and J 2 bases short, with 13 bases between. The CDR3 region has the DNA TGTGCCAGCAGTGATCCTTCTCAGGGACAAGAGACCCAGTACTTC. It specifies CASSDPSQGQETQYF. Full variable domain (rest looked up from reference TRBV25-1 and TRBJ2-5): EADIYQTPRYLVIGTGKKITLECSQTMGHDKMYWYQQDPGMELHLIHYSYGVNSTEKGDLSSESTVSRIRTEHFPLTLESARPSHTSQYLCASSDPSQGQETQYFGPGTRLLVL.

The V gene is TRBV4-1, the J gene TRBJ2-1; 7 nucleotides match TRBD1. Germline loops: CDR1 MGHRA, CDR2 YSYEKL. V shed 0 bases, J shed 6 bases, and the junction held 8 bases outside the gene matches. The CDR3 is made up of 16 amino acids. DNA for the CDR3: TGCGCCAGCAGCCAAGATTTGGACAGGAGCGGCAATGAGCAGTTCTTC. Protein product: CASSQDLDRSGNEQFF.

The chain uses TRBV30 and TRBJ1-1; D call uncertain. V was cut by 3 bases and J by 1 base, with 15 bases left in between. CDR3 length equals 15 residues. Per the germline V gene, CDR1 is GTSNPN and CDR2 is SVGIG (reference sequence). CDR3 protein: CAWSGPSGENTEAFF. CDR3 in DNA: TGTGCCTGGAGCGGTCCCTCAGGAGAGAACACTGAAGCTTTCTTT.